This passage covers 8 T cell receptor beta chains from one sample sequenced in a study of T cells in Graves' hyperthyroidism and ophthalmopathy. The TCR beta CDR3 regions underwent amplification using RNA transcripts as the source. The HTBI set primed first-round TCR CDR3 RT-PCR. Each CDR3 protein is one row after TCRdb ran MiXCR on the multiplex PCR reads. This repertoire shows hundreds of thousands of distinct CDR3 sequences, 14% found once; its top ten account for 9.5% to 13%. Sequenced material: blood. These receptor sequences come from a woman aged 18-29 years with Graves' hyperthyroidism.

This clonotype was counted ten times or more. This CDR3 reads CASSLATAVPGYEQYF. The DNA of the CDR3 is TGTGCCAGCAGCTTAGCCACCGCGGTCCCAGGCTACGAGCAGTACTTC. The rearrangement links TRBV7-9 to TRBJ2-7, with no clear D. CDR1 SEHNR and CDR2 FQNEAQ come from the germline V gene (reference sequence). V lost 0 bases and J 3 bases, leaving 15 bases between the germline ends. The CDR3 length is 16 residues. Full variable domain (outside the CDR3, taken from reference TRBV7-9 and TRBJ2-7): DTGVSQNPRHKITKRGQNVTFRCDPISEHNRLYWYRQTLGQGPEFLTYFQNEAQLEKSRLLSDRFSAERPKGSFSTLEIQRTEQGDSAMYLCASSLATAVPGYEQYFGPGTRLTVT.

In its sample, this clonotype was seen many times. J is TRBJ2-1 and V is TRBV12-3 or TRBV12-4; D unclear. CDR3 size: 14 residues. The V end lost 4 bases, the J end lost 0 bases, and 7 bases lay between the germline ends. The CDR3 spells CASSWTSSYNEQFF. CDR3 nucleotides: TGTGCCAGCAGTTGGACCAGCTCCTACAATGAGCAGTTCTTC.

This clonotype occurred many times. V usage is TRBV7-3 and J usage is TRBJ1-1; TRBD1 matches 7 bases. The CDR3 sequence is 15 residues long. Germline V gene sequence: CDR1 SGHTA, CDR2 FQGTGA. Trimming took 5 bases from V and 4 from J; bases not matched to a gene: 10. CDR3 sequence: CASSPRQGLTTEAFF. The CDR3 nucleotides read TGTGCCAGCAGCCCGCGACAGGGCTTGACCACTGAAGCTTTCTTT.

This clonotype was found many times. This chain uses TRBV13 with TRBJ1-1; 11 bases align to TRBD1. The CDR3 sequence is 17 residues long. V was clipped by 5 bases and J by 3 bases; unmatched bases: 11. Germline CDR1 reads PRHDT; CDR2 reads FYEKMQ (reference sequence). CDR3 residues: CASSPAGTGGQDTEAFF. In nucleotides, the CDR3 is TGTGCCAGCAGCCCCGCAGGGACAGGGGGACAAGACACTGAAGCTTTCTTT.

This clonotype occurred a few times. The V call is TRBV12-3 or TRBV12-4, the J call TRBJ1-1; no definite D call. The CDR3 has 14 residues. Trimming cost V 5 bases and J 1 base, with 11 bases left between them. The DNA of the CDR3 is TGTGCCAGCAGTGCCGGACCGGGGAACACTGAAGCTTTCTTT. This codes for CASSAGPGNTEAFF.

This clonotype was recorded a few times. V is TRBV27 and J is TRBJ2-3; no firm D call. Germline CDR1 MNHEY, CDR2 SMNVEV (reference sequence). The ends were cut back, 5 bases at V and 2 bases at J, with 11 bases in the middle. The CDR3 sequence is 14 residues long. The CDR3 is CASSPYSTTDTQYF. The CDR3 DNA reads as TGTGCCAGCAGTCCGTATTCTACCACAGATACGCAGTATTTT.

This clonotype has a handful of counts. The chain carries TRBV5-6 and TRBJ2-3, with TRBD2 identical over 10 bases. Trimming took 2 bases from V and 1 from J; bases not matched to a gene: 4. The CDR3 totals 16 residues. Germline V gives CDR1 SGHDT, CDR2 YYEEEE. CDR3 sequence: CASSFSGTSGTDTQYF. Written as DNA, the CDR3 is TGTGCCAGCAGCTTCTCCGGGACTAGCGGCACAGATACGCAGTATTTT.

The table lists this clonotype with many counts. The J gene is TRBJ2-7, the V gene TRBV12-3 or TRBV12-4, with 9 bases matching TRBD1. Trimming removed 6 bases from V and 1 base from J; junction bases left unmatched: 10. The CDR3 is 16 residues long. As DNA, the CDR3 is TGTGCCAGCAGCTCGACCCCGGGACAGGGTTCCTACGAGCAGTACTTC. It specifies CASSSTPGQGSYEQYF.